This TCR beta chain was sequenced during a study of cytomegalovirus exposure and HLA in healthy donors. This clone was seen a few times. V was shortened by 6 bases and J by 4 bases, with 16 bases between the two germline ends. CDR3 length: 14 residues. Germline CDR1 is MGHDK and CDR2 is SYGVNS. Profiling relied on immunoSEQ multiplex PCR, and the TCRdb table lists in-frame clones only, not all of them. Of over 150,000 clones listed, 75% to 90% are singletons. This chain joins TRBV25-1 and TRBJ2-7; D is perhaps TRBD2 (5 bases). The sequence derives from a man between 18 and 35 years old in good health and CMV-seropositive. Input material: PBMCs. CDR3 sequence reads: CASSSERERYEQYF. Here the CDR3 DNA reads TGTGCCAGCAGCTCCGAACGGGAACGATACGAGCAGTACTTC.